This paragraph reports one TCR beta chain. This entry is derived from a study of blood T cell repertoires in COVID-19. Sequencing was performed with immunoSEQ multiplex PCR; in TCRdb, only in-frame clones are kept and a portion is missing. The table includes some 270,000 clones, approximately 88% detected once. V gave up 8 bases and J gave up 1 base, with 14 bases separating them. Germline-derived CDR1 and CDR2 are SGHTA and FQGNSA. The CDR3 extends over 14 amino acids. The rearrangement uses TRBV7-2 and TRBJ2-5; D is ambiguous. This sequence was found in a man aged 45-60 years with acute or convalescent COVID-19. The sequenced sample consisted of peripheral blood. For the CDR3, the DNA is TGTGCCAGCTCTCTTGGGCAAACCCAAGAGACCCAGTACTTC. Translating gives CASSLGQTQETQYF.